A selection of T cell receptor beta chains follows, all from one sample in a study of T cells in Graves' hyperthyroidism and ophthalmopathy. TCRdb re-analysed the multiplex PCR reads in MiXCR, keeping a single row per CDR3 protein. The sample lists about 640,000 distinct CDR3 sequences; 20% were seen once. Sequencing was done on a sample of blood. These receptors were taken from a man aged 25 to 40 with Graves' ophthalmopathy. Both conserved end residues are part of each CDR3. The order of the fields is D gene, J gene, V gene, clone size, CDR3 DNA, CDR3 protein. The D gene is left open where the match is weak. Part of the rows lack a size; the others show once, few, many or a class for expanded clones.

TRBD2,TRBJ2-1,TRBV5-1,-,TGCGCCAGCAGCCAAGCGGGGGCAGGGTCCTACAATGAGCAGTTCTTC,CASSQAGAGSYNEQFF
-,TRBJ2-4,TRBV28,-,TGTGCCAGCAGTTTTGACAGGATTTTACCAGCCAAAAACATTCAGTACTTC,CASSFDRILPAKNIQYF
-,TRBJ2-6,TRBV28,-,TGTGCCAGCAGTTTATCCCTCGGGGTTGGGGCCAACGTCCTGACTTTC,CASSLSLGVGANVLTF
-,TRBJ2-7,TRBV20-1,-,TGCAGTGCTAGAGATCGACTGATCTCCTACGAGCAGTACTTC,CSARDRLISYEQYF
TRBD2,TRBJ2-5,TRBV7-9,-,TGTGCCAGCAGCGCCCCGACTAGCGGCGAGACCCAGTACTTC,CASSAPTSGETQYF
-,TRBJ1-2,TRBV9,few,TGTGCCAGCAGCGTAGGATGGGCGCACCAGAACTATGGCTACACCTTC,CASSVGWAHQNYGYTF
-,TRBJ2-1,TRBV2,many,TGTGCCTCTCGGGACAAATCCTACAATGAGCAGTTCTTC,CASRDKSYNEQFF
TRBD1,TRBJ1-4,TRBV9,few,TGTGCCAGCAGCGTAGCTACAGGGGGAACTAATGAAAAACTGTTTTTT,CASSVATGGTNEKLFF
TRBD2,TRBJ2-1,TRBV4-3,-,TGCGCCAGCAGCCACCTGGGGGGGGACAATGAGCAGTTCTTC,CASSHLGGDNEQFF
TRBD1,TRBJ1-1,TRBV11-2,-,TGTTCCAGCAGCTTGGGGGGACAGATAGTGATGAACACTGAAGCTTTCTTT,CSSSLGGQIVMNTEAFF
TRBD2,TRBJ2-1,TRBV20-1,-,TGCAGTGCTAGAGCCCAACTAGCGGGAGGGCCGGGTGAGCAGTTCTTC,CSARAQLAGGPGEQFF
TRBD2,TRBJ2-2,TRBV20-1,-,TGCAGTGCTAGGGATATAGCGGGAGAGAACACCGGGGAGCTGTTTTTT,CSARDIAGENTGELFF
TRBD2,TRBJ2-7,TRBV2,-,TGTGCCAGCAGTCCGCCGGGGCGGGAGGACCCCTCCTACGAGCAGTACTTC,CASSPPGREDPSYEQYF
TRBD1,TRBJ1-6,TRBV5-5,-,TGTGCCAGCAGCTGGAATCCCAGGGGGCTTAAGTCACCCCTCCACTTT,CASSWNPRGLKSPLHF
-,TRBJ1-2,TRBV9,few,TGTGCCAGCAGCTCGAGTATTGGGGACTATGGCTACACCTTC,CASSSSIGDYGYTF
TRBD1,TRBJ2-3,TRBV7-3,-,TGTGCCAGCAGCTCCACAGGGGGCTGGACAGATACGCAGTATTTT,CASSSTGGWTDTQYF
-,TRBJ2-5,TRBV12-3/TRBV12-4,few,TGTGCCAGCATCTGGCGGGCAGGGGACCTCCAAGAGACCCAGTACTTC,CASIWRAGDLQETQYF
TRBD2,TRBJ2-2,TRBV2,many,TGTGCCAGCAGTGACGGACTAGCGAACACCGGGGAGCTGTTTTTT,CASSDGLANTGELFF
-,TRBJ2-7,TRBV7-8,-,TGTGCCAGCAGCTTAGGGTTCGTCAGGGCCTACGAGCAGTACTTC,CASSLGFVRAYEQYF
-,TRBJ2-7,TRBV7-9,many,TGTGCCAGCAGCTTAGCTCTAGAAGGGGTCGAGCAGTACTTC,CASSLALEGVEQYF
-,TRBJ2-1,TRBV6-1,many,TGTGCCAGCAGTTTGGCGGCTACCCGGGTTTACAATGAGCAGTTCTTC,CASSLAATRVYNEQFF
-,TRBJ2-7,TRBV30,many,TGTGCCTGGAGTGTACCGCGGGGGCAGGGGAACGAGCAGTACTTC,CAWSVPRGQGNEQYF
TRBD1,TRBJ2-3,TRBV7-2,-,TGTGCCAGCAGCCCCCCTTCCGGGACAGGCCTTGGCGGCGATACGCAGTATTTT,CASSPPSGTGLGGDTQYF
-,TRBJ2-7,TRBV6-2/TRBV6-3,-,TGTGCCAGCAGTTACACGGGGGGCGGGAGCAACGAGCAGTACTTC,CASSYTGGGSNEQYF
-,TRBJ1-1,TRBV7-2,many,TGTGCCAGCGGCCAACAGGGAAGGAGCACTGAAGCTTTCTTT,CASGQQGRSTEAFF
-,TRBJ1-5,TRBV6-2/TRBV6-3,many,TGTGCCAGCAACCAGGGAATCAATCAGCCCCAGCATTTT,CASNQGINQPQHF
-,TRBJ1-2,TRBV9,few,TGTGCCAGCAGCGTCTTGGGAGAATCTTATGGCTACACCTTC,CASSVLGESYGYTF
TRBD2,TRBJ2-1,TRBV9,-,TGTGCCAGCAGCGTAGGGGTGACTAGCGGGAGTCGGAATGAGCAGTTCTTC,CASSVGVTSGSRNEQFF
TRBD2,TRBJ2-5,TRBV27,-,TGTGCCAGCAGTTTCGTTGGGGAGGGAGAGACCCAGTACTTC,CASSFVGEGETQYF
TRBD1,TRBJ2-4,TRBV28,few,TGTGCCAGCAGTTTGACAGGGCGGGACATTCAGTACTTC,CASSLTGRDIQYF
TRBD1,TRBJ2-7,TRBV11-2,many,TGTGCCAGCACCTCACCAGGGACAGGGATAATCTACGAGCAGTACTTC,CASTSPGTGIIYEQYF
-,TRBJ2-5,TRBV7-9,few,TGTGCCAGCAGCTTAGTGGGGGTGGAAGAGACCCAGTACTTC,CASSLVGVEETQYF
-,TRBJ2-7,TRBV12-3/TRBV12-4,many,TGTGCCAGCAGTTCCTCGAGGGAGCAGTACTTC,CASSSSREQYF
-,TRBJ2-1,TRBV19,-,TGTGCCAGTAGTACCTCAGTGGGCTCCTACAATGAGCAGTTCTTC,CASSTSVGSYNEQFF
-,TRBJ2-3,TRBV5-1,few,TGCGCCAGCAGCCCCGAGGGCTTGGATACGCAGTATTTT,CASSPEGLDTQYF
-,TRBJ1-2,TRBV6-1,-,TGTGCCAGCAGTCGGACCCTTCAAGGCTACACCTTC,CASSRTLQGYTF
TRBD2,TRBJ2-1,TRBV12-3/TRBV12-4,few,TGTGCCAGCAGTTTAATAGCGGGAGGTATAAATGAGCAGTTCTTC,CASSLIAGGINEQFF
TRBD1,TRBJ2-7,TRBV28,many,TGTGCCAGCAGTTTATTTCTTCCCGGGACAGGGGTCTACGAGCAGTACTTC,CASSLFLPGTGVYEQYF
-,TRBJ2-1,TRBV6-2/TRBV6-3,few,TGTGCCAGCAGTAATATCGGGGGCCAAAGGAATGAGCAGTTCTTC,CASSNIGGQRNEQFF
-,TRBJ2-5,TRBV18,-,TGTGCCAGCTCACACGCGGGGTCCAAAGAGACCCAGTACTTC,CASSHAGSKETQYF
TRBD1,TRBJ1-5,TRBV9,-,TGTGCCAGCAGCCGGTCGGGGACAGGCGCTCAGCCCCAGCATTTT,CASSRSGTGAQPQHF
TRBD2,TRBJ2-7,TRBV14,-,TGTGCCAGCAGCCAAGATCCCGGCGGGGGGGCGGCATCCTACGAGCAGTACTTC,CASSQDPGGGAASYEQYF
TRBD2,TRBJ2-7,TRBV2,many,TGTGCCAGCAGAGACCCTAGCGGGGGCCGCAACGAGCAGTACTTC,CASRDPSGGRNEQYF
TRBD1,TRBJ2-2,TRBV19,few,TGTGCCAGTAGTATGGACAGGGGAAACACCGGGGAGCTGTTTTTT,CASSMDRGNTGELFF